This record looks at one T cell receptor (beta chain) sequence and its context. The antigen remains unidentified. The data belong to a study of cytomegalovirus exposure and HLA in healthy donors. Study-level findings and limits: Researchers reported in a later analysis that common viral pathogens appeared linked to several top clusters. Per published reports, the classifier diagnosed cytomegalovirus status with high specificity and sensitivity. Some segments of the V type, notably TRBV6-2 and TRBV6-3, were excluded as indistinguishable. Upon later analysis, HLA-associated TCR beta chains proved more clonally expanded than other, equally common chains.

Germline V gene sequence: CDR1 LNHDA, CDR2 SQIVND (reference sequence). Trimming shortened V by 4 bases and J by 5 bases, and 8 bases separated the two germline ends. The CDR3 spans 13 residues. Researchers ran the PCR with 60 Vbeta and 13 Jbeta primers. Assay used: immunoSEQ multiplex PCR; TCRdb lists only in-frame clones, some missing. This table holds 200,000 to 250,000 clones, around 79% found once. This receptor was obtained from a man between 18 and 29 years old in good health and CMV-seronegative. The chain carries TRBV19 and TRBJ2-2; perhaps TRBD1 as D (5 bases). Sequenced input: PBMCs. The CDR3 DNA sequence: TGTGCCAGTAGTACCCAGGGTACCGGGGAGCTGTTTTTT. This translates into CASSTQGTGELFF.